Below, 27 T cell receptor beta chains from the same sample are listed, as sequenced in a study of cytomegalovirus exposure and HLA in healthy donors. The study ran its PCR with 60 Vbeta and 13 Jbeta primers. This table comes from immunoSEQ multiplex PCR, and its TCRdb copy is limited to in-frame clones, with some not included. The data show under 35,000 clones, 65% seen once. The sample consisted of PBMCs. The receptors shown here come from a man aged 50 or older in good health and CMV-seropositive.

The rearrangement joins TRBV5-1 to TRBJ2-1; TRBD2 matches at 14 bases. The CDR3 extends over 16 amino acids. Germline V gene data show CDR1 as SGHRS and CDR2 as YFSETQ. V was pared by 4 bases and J by 6 bases, with 6 bases of the junction left unmatched. The DNA of the CDR3 is TGCGCCAGCAGCATGACTAGCGGGAGGGCGAGCAATGAGCAGTTCTTC. Translating gives CASSMTSGRASNEQFF.

This rearrangement joins TRBV28 to TRBJ2-2; TRBD1 aligns across 9 bases. Germline CDR1 is MDHEN and CDR2 is SYDVKM. The ends lost 5 bases at V and 5 bases at J; junction bases unmatched: 6. The CDR3 totals 15 residues. CDR3 DNA: TGTGCCAGCAGTCCGATAGGGACAGGGACCGGGGAGCTGTTTTTT. It is translated as CASSPIGTGTGELFF.

V usage is TRBV7-2 and J usage is TRBJ2-6; D uncertain. Germline lookup yields CDR1 SGHTA and CDR2 FQGNSA. The CDR3 has 15 amino acids. V was trimmed by 3 bases and J by 0 bases, leaving 6 bases between them. The CDR3 bases are TGTGCCAGCAGCTTGGGCCTCTCTGGGGCCAACGTCCTGACTTTC. This gives the protein CASSLGLSGANVLTF.

The genes are TRBV5-6 and TRBJ2-3; D is unclear. This CDR3 region has 14 residues. V dropped 3 bases and J dropped 1 base, with 9 bases sitting between them. Germline V gene lookup returns CDR1 SGHDT and CDR2 YYEEEE. The CDR3 here is CASSSGQGTDTQYF. Here the CDR3 DNA reads TGTGCCAGCAGCTCCGGCCAGGGCACAGATACGCAGTATTTT.

The rearrangement joins TRBV6-5 to TRBJ2-3; 7 bases agree with TRBD2. After removal of 8 bases from V and 7 bases from J, the junction contained 6 bases not matched to a gene. The germline CDR1 and CDR2 sequences are MNHEY and SVGAGI. The CDR3 has 12 residues. The CDR3 DNA reads as TGTGCCAGCGGAGCGGGGAGCCATACGCAGTATTTT. Translating gives CASGAGSHTQYF.

The chain carries TRBV5-1 and TRBJ2-1; 9 bases align to TRBD1. CDR1 SGHRS and CDR2 YFSETQ come from the germline V gene. The CDR3 has 13 residues. V gave up 3 bases and J gave up 8 bases; unmatched junction bases: 3. The CDR3 reads CASSWTGVDEQFF. CDR3 DNA sequence: TGCGCCAGCAGCTGGACAGGGGTCGATGAGCAGTTCTTC.

The V gene is TRBV30, the J gene TRBJ2-2; D might be TRBD2 (6 bases). V shed 4 bases and J shed 4 bases, with 16 bases lying between them. Germline assignment: CDR1 GTSNPN and CDR2 SVGIG (reference sequence). There are 15 residues in the CDR3. The CDR3: CAWNLRGGGTGELFF. CDR3 in DNA: TGTGCCTGGAACTTAAGGGGAGGTGGCACCGGGGAGCTGTTTTTT.

The J gene is TRBJ2-1, the V gene TRBV6-4, with 8 bases identical to TRBD1. Germline loops: CDR1 MRHNA, CDR2 SNTAGT. Trimming at V came to 4 bases and at J to 6 bases, leaving 5 bases not matched to a gene. CDR3 size: 14 residues. The CDR3, as DNA: TGTGCCAGCAGTGCCTCACAGGGGGGCAATGAGCAGTTCTTC. Residues: CASSASQGGNEQFF.

This clone appeared once. The gene calls are TRBV30 and TRBJ2-7, with D possibly matching TRBD2 (7 bases). This CDR3 has 13 amino acids. CDR1 is GTSNPN and CDR2 is SVGIG in the germline V gene (reference sequence). Trimming removed 3 bases at V and 6 bases at J, with 15 bases between. In nucleotides, the CDR3 is TGTGCCTGGAGACGGGGGGCTCTAGGCGAGCAGTACTTC. Protein product: CAWRRGALGEQYF.

This clone has a handful of counts. This chain links TRBV6-4 with TRBJ2-7; 9 bases match TRBD2. Germline V gene sequence: CDR1 MRHNA, CDR2 SNTAGT. J gave up 3 bases and V 0 bases, and 9 bases lay outside the gene matches. CDR3 length: 17 residues. CDR3 sequence: CASSDSSPSGDHYEQYF. CDR3 DNA sequence: TGTGCCAGCAGTGACTCCTCCCCTAGCGGGGACCACTACGAGCAGTACTTC.

This chain joins TRBV29-1 and TRBJ2-1; 10 nucleotides agree with TRBD2. Germline CDR1 and CDR2: SQVTM and ANQGSEA. This CDR3 is 15 amino acids long. Trimming at V came to 0 bases and at J to 6 bases, leaving 5 bases not matched to a gene. CDR3 loop: CSVEDGAGGINEQFF. The CDR3, as DNA: TGCAGCGTTGAAGATGGAGCGGGAGGGATCAATGAGCAGTTCTTC.

The chain employs TRBV2 and TRBJ2-2; D is undetermined. V was trimmed by 10 bases and J by 6 bases, leaving 12 bases between them. Looked up from germline, CDR1 is SNHLY and CDR2 is FYNNEI. The CDR3 consists of 12 residues. DNA of the CDR3: TGTGCCAAGTCGAGGTTTTCCGGGGAGCTGTTTTTT. This translates into CAKSRFSGELFF. The full variable domain, in which reference TRBV2 and TRBJ2-2 provide the parts outside the CDR3, is EPEVTQTPSHQVTQMGQEVILRCVPISNHLYFYWYRQILGQKVEFLVSFYNNEISEKSEIFDDQFSVERPDGSNFTLKIRSTKLEDSAMYFCAKSRFSGELFFGEGSRLTVL.

The gene calls are TRBV4-3 and TRBJ2-7; D is possibly TRBD2 (5 bases). Germline CDR1 is LGHNA and CDR2 is YSLEER. The CDR3 has 13 amino acids. V lost 1 base and J lost 4, with 8 bases in between. The CDR3 sequence is CASSQAAGYEQYF. In DNA, the CDR3 is TGCGCCAGCAGCCAAGCGGCGGGTTACGAGCAGTACTTC.

The chain carries TRBV7-2 and TRBJ2-7, with D possibly being TRBD1 (6 bases). Trimming left V 0 bases short and J 6 bases short, with 15 bases between. The CDR3 is 15 residues long. Germline CDR1 SGHTA, CDR2 FQGNSA. CDR3 region: CASSLATGLRGEQYF. As DNA, the CDR3 is TGTGCCAGCAGCTTAGCGACAGGCCTTCGCGGCGAGCAGTACTTC.

The rearrangement joins TRBV28 to TRBJ1-3; D uncertain. Looked up from germline, CDR1 is MDHEN and CDR2 is SYDVKM. V was pared by 8 bases and J by 0 bases, with 8 bases between. CDR3 size: 13 residues. The CDR3 DNA follows: TGTGCCAGCGTAGCCTTCTCTGGAAACACCATATATTTT. Translating gives CASVAFSGNTIYF.

The rearrangement uses TRBV5-1 and TRBJ2-1; possible D gene TRBD1, 6 bases. The V end lost 2 bases, the J end lost 1 base, and 16 bases lay between the germline ends. The CDR3 contains 17 residues. The germline gives CDR1 SGHRS, CDR2 YFSETQ. This CDR3 reads CASSFPRQVGSYNEQFF. CDR3 DNA: TGCGCCAGCAGCTTCCCACGACAGGTAGGATCCTACAATGAGCAGTTCTTC.

This sequence joins TRBV5-6 and TRBJ2-7; 9 nucleotides align to TRBD2. Germline lookup yields CDR1 SGHDT and CDR2 YYEEEE. The J segment lost 5 bases and the V segment lost 0 bases, leaving 9 bases of the junction unmatched. CDR3 size: 16 residues. DNA for the CDR3: TGTGCCAGCAGCTTGGGAGTAGCGGGAGCAGGGGACGAGCAGTACTTC. Amino acids: CASSLGVAGAGDEQYF.

V usage is TRBV28 and J usage is TRBJ1-5, with TRBD1 matching over 7 bases. The CDR3 contains 16 residues. V was pared by 6 bases and J by 4 bases, with 12 bases of the junction left unmatched. The germline CDR1 and CDR2 sequences are MDHEN and SYDVKM. The CDR3 coding sequence is TGTGCCAGCAGCGACCAATCGACAGGGAAAAATCAGCCCCAGCATTTT. Translated, it gives CASSDQSTGKNQPQHF.

This sequence joins TRBV9 and TRBJ1-1; possible D gene TRBD1, 6 bases. The germline V gene encodes CDR1 SGDLS and CDR2 YYNGEE. Trimming left V 0 bases short and J 5 bases short, with 14 bases between. CDR3 length: 15 amino acids. The CDR3 spells CASSVEGGRRTEAFF. The CDR3 DNA sequence: TGTGCCAGCAGCGTAGAGGGGGGGCGTCGGACTGAAGCTTTCTTT.

Only a few counts were recorded for this clone. This chain uses TRBV30 with TRBJ1-6, with TRBD1 matching over 8 bases. The germline gives CDR1 GTSNPN, CDR2 SVGIG (reference sequence). This CDR3 has 15 residues. V trimming: 2 bases; J trimming: 7 bases; junction bases outside the gene matches: 7. The DNA of the CDR3 is TGTGCCTGGAGTAGGACAGGGATAGGAAATTCACCCCTCCACTTT. It translates to CAWSRTGIGNSPLHF.

The rearrangement links TRBV6-5 to TRBJ2-1, with D possibly TRBD2 on 6 matching bases. Trimming left V 5 bases short and J 6 bases short, with 11 bases between. The CDR3 consists of 13 residues. Germline V CDR1 and CDR2: MNHEY, SVGAGI. This CDR3 reads CASSDRDFNEQFF. CDR3 in DNA: TGTGCCAGCAGTGACCGGGACTTCAATGAGCAGTTCTTC.

The chain carries TRBV5-1 and TRBJ2-7; possible D gene TRBD2, 6 bases. Between the trimmed V and J ends, which lost 4 bases and 3 bases, there was a span of 17 bases. Germline CDR1 and CDR2: SGHRS and YFSETQ. The CDR3 totals 15 residues. The CDR3 sequence: CASSVAGGDIYEQYF. CDR3 coding DNA: TGCGCCAGCAGCGTTGCTGGAGGGGATATCTACGAGCAGTACTTC.

This sequence joins TRBV9 and TRBJ2-1; D may be TRBD1 (6 bases). This CDR3 is 15 amino acids long. Germline lookup yields CDR1 SGDLS and CDR2 YYNGEE. V gave up 0 bases and J gave up 2 bases, with 9 bases separating them. Written as DNA, the CDR3 is TGTGCCAGCAGCGTAGCCAGGGGAGCCTACAATGAGCAGTTCTTC. This gives the protein CASSVARGAYNEQFF. Combining the CDR3 with reference TRBV9 and TRBJ2-1 gives the whole variable domain DSGVTQTPKHLITATGQRVTLRCSPRSGDLSVYWYQQSLDQGLQFLIQYYNGEERAKGNILERFSAQQFPDLHSELNLSSLELGDSALYFCASSVARGAYNEQFFGPGTRLTVL.

The CDR3 coding sequence is TGCGCCAGCAGCTTGACGGGGGATGAGCAGTTCTTC. This translates into CASSLTGDEQFF. The rearrangement joins TRBV5-1 to TRBJ2-1; TRBD2 might be the D (6 bases). V lost 1 base and J 8 bases, leaving 7 bases between the germline ends. CDR3 length: 12 residues. From germline, CDR1 is SGHRS and CDR2 YFSETQ.

The table lists this clone with a few counts. This chain links TRBV7-6 with TRBJ1-1, with TRBD1 matching over 9 bases. The J segment lost 1 base and the V segment lost 5 bases, leaving 5 bases of the junction unmatched. The CDR3 extends over 15 amino acids. Germline-derived CDR1 and CDR2 are SGHVS and FNYEAQ. The CDR3 sequence is CASSRWDRANTEAFF. The CDR3 nucleotides read TGTGCCAGCAGCCGGTGGGACAGGGCGAACACTGAAGCTTTCTTT.

The chain joins TRBV6-5 to TRBJ2-1, with 14 nucleotides matching TRBD2. The CDR3 loop spans 14 amino acids. V trimming: 8 bases; J trimming: 5 bases; junction bases outside the gene matches: 2. Looked up from germline, CDR1 is MNHEY and CDR2 is SVGAGI. This CDR3 reads CASQGLAGDNEQFF. In DNA, the CDR3 is TGTGCCAGCCAGGGACTAGCGGGGGACAATGAGCAGTTCTTC.

As regards this clone: It is unclear where the CDR3 begins or ends on the DNA, so no DNA is shown, and the CDR3 is as TCRdb lists it. The chain employs TRBV29-1 and TRBJ1-2. The CDR3 length is 12 residues, termini included. The germline V gene has CDR1 SQVTM and CDR2 ANQGSEA. The CDR3 reads CSVEDTYYGCTF.